This record concerns one T cell receptor beta chain sequence. Its specificity is unknown. According to the study, genomic DNA was the template for TCR beta VDJ and CDR3 profiling. TCRdb re-analysed the reads in MiXCR, keeping a single row per CDR3 protein. This table holds about 200,000 distinct CDR3 sequences, around three fifths found once. The CDR3 runs 13 residues. Trimming cost V 8 bases and J 8 bases; bases outside gene matches: 8. From germline, CDR1 is LGHDT and CDR2 YNNKEL (reference sequence). These data originate in a study of CD8+CD57+ T cells in acquired aplastic anemia. Background on the study: Sorted CD4+ and CD8+ cells yielded DNA averaging about 2.9 ug. Points from the study as a whole: In common between the patients and the controls were more than 25 CD8+ CDR3 sequences.

All patients picked for sequencing had shown, by flow cytometry, an expansion of CD8+CD57+ cells. There were no patients without severe acquired aplastic anemia. Patients were therapy-naive when their blood was sampled. J is TRBJ1-2 and V is TRBV3-1, with 10 bases lining up with TRBD1. The sample consisted of sorted CD4+, CD8+, or CD8+CD57+ T cells (not recorded which) from PBMCs. The sequence was collected from a human donor with aplastic anemia. CDR3 DNA sequence: TGTGCCAGCCAGGATCGACAGGGGGCGGGCTACACCTTC. Translated: CASQDRQGAGYTF.